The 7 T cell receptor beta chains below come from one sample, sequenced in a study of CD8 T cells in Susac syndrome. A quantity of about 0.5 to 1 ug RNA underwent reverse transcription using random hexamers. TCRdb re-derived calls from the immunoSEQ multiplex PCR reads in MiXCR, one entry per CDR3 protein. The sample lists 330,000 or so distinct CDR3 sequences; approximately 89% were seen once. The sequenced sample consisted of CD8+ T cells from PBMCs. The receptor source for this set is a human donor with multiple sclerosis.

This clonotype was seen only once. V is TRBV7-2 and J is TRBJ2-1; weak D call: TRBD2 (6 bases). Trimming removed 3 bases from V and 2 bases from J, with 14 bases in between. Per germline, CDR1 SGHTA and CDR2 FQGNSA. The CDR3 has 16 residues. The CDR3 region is CASSFLGGVPYNEQFF. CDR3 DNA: TGTGCCAGCAGCTTCCTCGGGGGAGTTCCCTACAATGAGCAGTTCTTC.

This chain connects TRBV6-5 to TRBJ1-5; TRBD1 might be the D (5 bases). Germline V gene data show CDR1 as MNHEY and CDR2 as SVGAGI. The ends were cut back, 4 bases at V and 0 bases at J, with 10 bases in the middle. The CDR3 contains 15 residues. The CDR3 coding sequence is TGTGCCAGCAGTTCGGGGGTTTATAGCAATCAGCCCCAGCATTTT. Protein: CASSSGVYSNQPQHF.

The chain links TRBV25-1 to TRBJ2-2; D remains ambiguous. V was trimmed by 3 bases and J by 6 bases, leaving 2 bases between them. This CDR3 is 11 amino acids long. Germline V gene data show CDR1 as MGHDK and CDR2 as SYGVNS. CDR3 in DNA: TGTGCCAGCAGTGAGGCCGGGGAGCTGTTTTTT. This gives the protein CASSEAGELFF.

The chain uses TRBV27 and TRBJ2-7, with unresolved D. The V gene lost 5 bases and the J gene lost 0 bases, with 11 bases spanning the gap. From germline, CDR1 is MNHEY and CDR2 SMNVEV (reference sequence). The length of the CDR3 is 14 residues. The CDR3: CASSRDPSSYEQYF. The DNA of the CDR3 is TGTGCCAGCAGTCGCGACCCCAGCTCCTACGAGCAGTACTTC.

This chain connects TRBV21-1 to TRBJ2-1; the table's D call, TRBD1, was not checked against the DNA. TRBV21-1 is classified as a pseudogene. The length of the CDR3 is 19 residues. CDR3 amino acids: CASSKKGLQQGALNNEQFF. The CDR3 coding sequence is TGTGCCAGCAGCAAAAAGGGTCTACAACAGGGGGCTCTGAACAATGAGCAGTTCTTC.

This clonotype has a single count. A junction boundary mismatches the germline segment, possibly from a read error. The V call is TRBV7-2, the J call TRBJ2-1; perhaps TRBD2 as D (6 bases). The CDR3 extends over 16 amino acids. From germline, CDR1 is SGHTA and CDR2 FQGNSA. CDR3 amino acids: CASSLGYGGYHNEQFF. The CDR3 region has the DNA TGTGCCAGCAGCTTAGGATATGGGGGGTACCACAACGAGCAGTTCTTC.

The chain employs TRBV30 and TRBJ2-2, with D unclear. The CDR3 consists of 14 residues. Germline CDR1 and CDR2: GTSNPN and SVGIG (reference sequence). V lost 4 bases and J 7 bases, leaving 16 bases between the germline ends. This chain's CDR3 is CAWNAWSGVGELFF. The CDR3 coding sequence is TGTGCCTGGAACGCGTGGTCCGGCGTCGGGGAGCTGTTTTTT.